This T cell receptor (beta chain) appears in the sequencing data of a study of T cells in Graves' hyperthyroidism and ophthalmopathy. Overall study findings and caveats: Ophthalmopathy could be told apart from stable hyperthyroidism with a 13 V-J model.

The investigators amplified TCR beta CDR3 regions from RNA transcripts. HTBI primers were used for first-round RT-PCR of the TCR CDR3. Each CDR3 protein gets one entry after TCRdb re-called the multiplex PCR reads with MiXCR. This sample carries approximately 640,000 distinct CDR3 sequences, over 40% of them seen once, and the ten largest clones take about 7%. This clonotype was recorded once. Its antigen is as yet unknown. This CDR3 is missing its conserved last phenylalanine or tryptophan, likely due to a read error. The CDR3 covers 16 residues. Germline CDR1 SEHNR, CDR2 FQNEAQ (reference sequence). The trim removed 3 bases at V and 6 bases at J, leaving 5 bases unmatched. Clinicians diagnosed patients from clinical symptoms, serum thyroxine and TRAb, thyroid ultrasound and orbital computed tomography.

The sequencing input was peripheral blood or thyroid tissue (not recorded which). The chain joins TRBV7-9 to TRBJ1-6, with 10 bases aligning to TRBD1. The source of this sequence is an adult man with Graves' disease, either hyperthyroidism or ophthalmopathy (not recorded which). The CDR3 DNA sequence: TGTGCCAGCAGCTTCTGGGACAGGGGCGTTAATTCACCCCTCCACTCT. Protein: CASSFWDRGVNSPLHS.